What follows are 32 T cell receptor beta chains derived from one specimen sequenced in a study of a mutant IDH1 vaccine in newly diagnosed glioma. Time point given: baseline, week 1 (first vaccination visit). Treatment described: pre-vaccination baseline after standard-of-care therapy. This table comes from immunoSEQ multiplex PCR, and its TCRdb copy is limited to in-frame clones, with some not included. The top ten clones hold about 4.5% of a sample with about 67,000 clones, around four fifths of them seen once. The sequenced sample was peripheral blood mononuclear cells (PBMCs), obtained from a glioma patient treated with radiotherapy, temozolomide or both. The source is a woman younger than 30 with glioma. Some clones in this sample may be carry-over from other donors' samples.

Comments on this clone: The sample carries other DNA sequences with the same CDR3. This chain links TRBV5-1 with TRBJ2-5; D ambiguous. This CDR3 region has 11 residues. The ends were cut back, 5 bases at V and 2 bases at J, with 4 bases in the middle. Germline CDR1 and CDR2: SGHRS and YFSETQ. CDR3: CASSLQETQYF. In DNA form, the CDR3 reads TGCGCCAGCAGTCTACAAGAGACCCAGTACTTC. The full variable domain, with the rest looked up from reference TRBV5-1 and TRBJ2-5, is KAGVTQTPRYLIKTRGQQVTLSCSPISGHRSVSWYQQTPGQGLQFLFEYFSETQRNKGNFPGRFSGRQFSNSRSEMNVSTLELGDSALYLCASSLQETQYFGPGTRLLVL.

This clone has a handful of counts. CDR3 amino acids: CASSLTGLDTEAFF. CDR3 DNA: TGTGCCAGCAGCTTGACAGGGTTGGACACTGAAGCTTTCTTT. The gene calls are TRBV5-6 and TRBJ1-1; tentatively, D is TRBD1 (6 bases). Per germline, CDR1 SGHDT and CDR2 YYEEEE. The CDR3 has 14 amino acids. V gave up 1 base and J gave up 3 bases, with 10 bases separating them.

This chain joins TRBV12-5 and TRBJ2-1; D not certain. This CDR3 comprises 12 residues. Between the trimmed V and J ends, which lost 3 bases and 4 bases, there was a span of 4 bases. CDR1 LGHNT and CDR2 FRNRAP come from the germline V gene. This CDR3 reads CASGLGYNEQFF. The CDR3 DNA is TGTGCTAGTGGTTTAGGATACAATGAGCAGTTCTTC.

This clone has only one observation. The rearrangement joins TRBV6-5 to TRBJ2-7; D is uncertain. This CDR3 region has 12 residues. Germline V lookup: CDR1 MNHEY, CDR2 SVGAGI. The germline V and J ends were trimmed by 6 bases and 4 bases, with 10 bases remaining between them. The DNA of the CDR3 is TGTGCCAGCAGCCCCACGACTTACGAGCAGTACTTC. Translation: CASSPTTYEQYF.

This chain uses TRBV10-3 with TRBJ1-1, with D uncertain. The CDR3 is 14 residues long. Between the trimmed V and J ends, which lost 0 bases and 3 bases, there was a span of 8 bases. The germline CDR1 and CDR2 sequences are ENHRY and SYGVKD. CDR3 sequence (DNA): TGTGCCATCAGTGAGTCCGATAAGGACACTGAAGCTTTCTTT. Residues: CAISESDKDTEAFF.

The chain links TRBV4-2 to TRBJ1-5, with 8 nucleotides matching TRBD1. The CDR3 covers 17 residues. The germline V gene encodes CDR1 LGHNA and CDR2 YNFKEQ. Unmatched junction bases numbered 12, after V lost 4 bases and J lost 4 bases. CDR3 DNA: TGTGCCAGCAGCCCAACGACAGGGGATCAGGGTAATCAGCCCCAGCATTTT. Encoded protein: CASSPTTGDQGNQPQHF.

The chain joins TRBV27 to TRBJ1-1, with D hard to call. Germline CDR1 reads MNHEY; CDR2 reads SMNVEV (reference sequence). V was shortened by 6 bases and J by 6 bases, with 8 bases between the two germline ends. The CDR3 length is 11 residues. The CDR3 region is CASSRGSEAFF. The CDR3 nucleotides read TGTGCCAGCAGCCGAGGCTCTGAAGCTTTCTTT.

This clone was observed once. The chain carries TRBV27 and TRBJ2-5; TRBD1 aligns across 9 bases. Germline V gene sequence: CDR1 MNHEY, CDR2 SMNVEV (reference sequence). V shed 4 bases and J 7 bases; nucleotides not matched to a gene: 4. CDR3 size: 13 residues. CDR3 region: CASSYRGLGTQYF. In nucleotides, the CDR3 is TGTGCCAGCAGTTACAGGGGGCTGGGGACCCAGTACTTC.

The chain recombines TRBV5-1 with TRBJ1-2; TRBD1 matches at 9 bases. CDR1 is SGHRS, CDR2 YFSETQ, per germline. The CDR3 has 18 amino acids. Trimming at V came to 3 bases and at J to 0 bases, leaving 12 bases not matched to a gene. The CDR3 reads CASSSPRTGATSNYGYTF. As DNA, the CDR3 is TGCGCCAGCAGCTCCCCCCGGACAGGGGCGACCTCTAACTATGGCTACACCTTC.

This clone has just one count. The J gene is TRBJ2-7, the V gene TRBV6-6, with TRBD2 as a possible D gene (6 bases). The CDR3 contains 16 residues. Germline V lookup: CDR1 MNHNY, CDR2 SVGAGI (reference sequence). V was clipped by 4 bases and J by 2 bases, with 18 bases between them. The chain's CDR3 is CASSWPSVGGAYEQYF. The DNA for the CDR3 is TGTGCCAGCAGTTGGCCCTCGGTGGGAGGAGCCTACGAGCAGTACTTC.

This chain joins TRBV5-4 and TRBJ2-7; the match to TRBD1 covers 10 bases. Germline V CDR1 and CDR2: SGHNT, YYREEE (reference sequence). This CDR3 contains 15 residues. Trimming cost V 4 bases and J 0 bases; bases outside gene matches: 4. CDR3 sequence: CASSPGQGSSYEQYF. In nucleotides, the CDR3 is TGTGCCAGCAGCCCGGGACAGGGGAGCTCCTACGAGCAGTACTTC.

This rearrangement joins TRBV6-1 to TRBJ1-4; TRBD1 is a possible D gene (6 bases). The germline V gene has CDR1 MNHNS and CDR2 SASEGT. This CDR3 region has 14 residues. Trimming pared 5 bases from V and 5 bases from J, leaving 12 bases between. The CDR3 region is CASSTDSWNEKLFF. DNA for the CDR3: TGTGCCAGCAGTACGGACAGCTGGAATGAAAAACTGTTTTTT.

The chain uses TRBV29-1 and TRBJ2-5; D gene uncertain. The germline gives CDR1 SQVTM, CDR2 ANQGSEA. Trimming pared 3 bases from V and 5 bases from J, leaving 10 bases between. This CDR3 is 12 amino acids long. CDR3 loop: CSVEKLLETQYF. The CDR3 nucleotides are TGCAGCGTTGAGAAGTTGTTGGAGACCCAGTACTTC.

The chain is built from TRBV14 and TRBJ1-1; D is unclear. Germline lookup yields CDR1 SGHDN and CDR2 FVKESK. The CDR3 contains 14 residues. Trimming cost V 4 bases and J 6 bases, with 15 bases left between them. The DNA of the CDR3 is TGTGCCAGCAGCCGAAGTCTCGGGGTCCCTGAAGCTTTCTTT. It translates to CASSRSLGVPEAFF.

V and J are TRBV19 and TRBJ1-6; D not resolved. V was clipped by 5 bases and J by 7 bases, with 9 bases between them. From germline, CDR1 is LNHDA and CDR2 SQIVND (reference sequence). The CDR3 sequence is 13 residues long. Here the CDR3 reads CASSAEGNSPLHF. The CDR3 nucleotides are TGTGCCAGTAGTGCCGAAGGGAATTCACCCCTCCACTTT. Complete variable domain (other parts from reference TRBV19 and TRBJ1-6): DGGITQSPKYLFRKEGQNVTLSCEQNLNHDAMYWYRQDPGQGLRLIYYSQIVNDFQKGDIAEGYSVSREKKESFPLTVTSAQKNPTAFYLCASSAEGNSPLHFGNGTRLTVT.

The gene calls are TRBV2 and TRBJ1-1; D ambiguous. Deletions cut 2 bases from V and 1 base from J, with 11 bases between. Germline V gene sequence: CDR1 SNHLY, CDR2 FYNNEI. The CDR3 is made up of 15 amino acids. The CDR3 region is CASSEPGLWNTEAFF. The CDR3 nucleotides are TGTGCCAGCAGTGAACCGGGCCTTTGGAACACTGAAGCTTTCTTT.

V is TRBV7-9 and J is TRBJ2-3, with TRBD1 matching 8 bases. CDR3 size: 16 residues. Germline V gene lookup returns CDR1 SEHNR and CDR2 FQNEAQ (reference sequence). V trimming: 3 bases; J trimming: 1 base; junction bases outside the gene matches: 6. In DNA, the CDR3 is TGTGCCAGCAGCTTCCAAGGACAGGGCCGCACAGATACGCAGTATTTT. Protein product: CASSFQGQGRTDTQYF.

V usage is TRBV19 and J usage is TRBJ2-5, with 11 nucleotides matching TRBD2. Germline V gives CDR1 LNHDA, CDR2 SQIVND (reference sequence). V dropped 4 bases and J dropped 2; count of bases not matched to a gene: 6. This CDR3 has 16 amino acids. The DNA for the CDR3 is TGTGCCAGTAGTAGGAGGATAGCGGGAGGGCAAGAGACCCAGTACTTC. Protein: CASSRRIAGGQETQYF.

The rearrangement links TRBV14 to TRBJ1-2, with unresolved D. The CDR3 is made up of 15 amino acids. CDR1 is SGHDN and CDR2 is FVKESK in the germline V gene. Trimming removed 1 base at V and 8 bases at J, with 17 bases between. The DNA of the CDR3 is TGTGCCAGCAGCCAAGGATGGCGCCCTACATGGGGCTACACCTTC. Amino acid sequence: CASSQGWRPTWGYTF.

The rearrangement uses TRBV6-1 and TRBJ2-2, with 7 bases identical to TRBD1. Germline CDR1 MNHNS, CDR2 SASEGT. This CDR3 has 14 amino acids. With 7 bases clipped from V and 4 bases from J, the junction kept 6 bases outside the gene matches. Here the CDR3 reads CASILQGITGELFF. DNA of the CDR3: TGTGCCAGCATTTTACAGGGGATCACCGGGGAGCTGTTTTTT.

This rearrangement joins TRBV4-3 to TRBJ2-2, with 11 bases matching TRBD2. The CDR3 runs 19 residues. V lost 2 bases and J lost 1; bases outside the gene matches: 9. Germline CDR1 is LGHNA and CDR2 is YSLEER. The CDR3 is CASSQLRVLAGVNTGELFF. For the CDR3, the DNA is TGCGCCAGCAGCCAACTCCGGGTACTAGCGGGGGTGAACACCGGGGAGCTGTTTTTT.

The rearrangement joins TRBV7-2 to TRBJ2-3; unclear D gene. The CDR3 loop spans 13 amino acids. Trimming took off 1 base at V and 2 bases at J, with 4 bases between the two ends. CDR1 and CDR2 from the germline V gene are SGHTA and FQGNSA. This chain's CDR3 is CASSLVTTDTQYF. DNA of the CDR3: TGTGCCAGCAGCTTAGTCACCACAGATACGCAGTATTTT.

This clone has a single count. This chain connects TRBV4-3 to TRBJ1-6, with a possible D match to TRBD1 (6 bases). Germline loops: CDR1 LGHNA, CDR2 YSLEER. Trimming left V 2 bases short and J 5 bases short, with 13 bases between. There are 16 residues in the CDR3. The CDR3: CASSQLWDTHNSPLHF. The CDR3 DNA sequence: TGCGCCAGCAGCCAACTATGGGACACTCATAATTCACCCCTCCACTTT.

The V and J genes are TRBV9 and TRBJ2-1, with 10 bases identical to TRBD2. CDR3 length: 16 amino acids. Germline CDR1 is SGDLS and CDR2 is YYNGEE. Trimming cost V 0 bases and J 5 bases; bases outside gene matches: 5. The CDR3 spells CASSVGLAGVDNEQFF. DNA of the CDR3: TGTGCCAGCAGCGTAGGGCTAGCGGGAGTGGACAATGAGCAGTTCTTC.

The chain recombines TRBV12-5 with TRBJ2-6, with unresolved D. The CDR3 contains 15 residues. Trimming removed 0 bases from V and 3 bases from J, with 6 bases in between. Germline-derived CDR1 and CDR2 are LGHNT and FRNRAP. The DNA for the CDR3 is TGTGCTAGTGGTTTGGTTGTAGGTGGGGCCAACGTCCTGACTTTC. Encoded protein: CASGLVVGGANVLTF. The whole variable domain, remainder taken from reference TRBV12-5 and TRBJ2-6, is DARVTQTPRHKVTEMGQEVTMRCQPILGHNTVFWYRQTMMQGLELLAYFRNRAPLDDSGMPKDRFSAEMPDATLATLKIQPSEPRDSAVYFCASGLVVGGANVLTFGAGSRLTVL.

The rearrangement uses TRBV25-1 and TRBJ1-3; 10 nucleotides match TRBD1. Per germline, CDR1 MGHDK and CDR2 SYGVNS. The CDR3 sequence is 13 residues long. J was trimmed by 2 bases and V by 8 bases; bases with no gene match: 0. CDR3 region: CASGQGAGNTIYF. CDR3 nucleotides: TGTGCCAGCGGACAGGGGGCTGGAAACACCATATATTTT.

This clone is judged medium-sized. The CDR3 region has the DNA TGTGCCAGCAGCCCAATGCAGGGATCGAGTCAGCCCCAGCATTTT. As protein: CASSPMQGSSQPQHF. The chain couples TRBV7-8 to TRBJ1-5; perhaps TRBD1 as D (5 bases). V lost 5 bases and J lost 6, with 17 bases in between. CDR1 and CDR2 from the germline V gene are SGHVS and FQNEAQ. The length of the CDR3 is 15 residues.

This chain uses TRBV5-4 with TRBJ2-6; a weak D match, TRBD1 (6 bases). The V and J ends lost 0 bases and 4 bases respectively, with 11 bases between them. Germline loops: CDR1 SGHNT, CDR2 YYREEE (reference sequence). The CDR3 has 16 amino acids. This CDR3 reads CASSLARGAGANVLTF. The CDR3 DNA is TGTGCCAGCAGCTTGGCCAGGGGCGCCGGGGCCAACGTCCTGACTTTC. Filled out from reference TRBV5-4 and TRBJ2-6, the complete variable domain reads ETGVTQSPTHLIKTRGQQVTLRCSSQSGHNTVSWYQQALGQGPQFIFQYYREEENGRGNFPPRFSGLQFPNYSSELNVNALELDDSALYLCASSLARGAGANVLTFGAGSRLTVL.

The V call is TRBV6-1, the J call TRBJ2-7; tentatively, D is TRBD2 (7 bases). The germline V gene has CDR1 MNHNS and CDR2 SASEGT. The germline V and J ends were trimmed by 6 bases and 6 bases, with 21 bases remaining between them. The CDR3 loop spans 15 amino acids. CDR3 bases: TGTGCCAGCAGCGGGGGGACACCGCTTTGGGGCGAGCAGTACTTC. It is translated as CASSGGTPLWGEQYF.

The rearrangement uses TRBV4-2 and TRBJ1-4; D is unresolved. V was cut by 2 bases and J by 7 bases, with 5 bases left in between. Germline V gene data show CDR1 as LGHNA and CDR2 as YNFKEQ. The CDR3 contains 12 residues. The CDR3 coding sequence is TGTGCCAGCAGCCAATTAAGTGAAAAACTGTTTTTT. Its translation is CASSQLSEKLFF.

CDR3 nucleotide sequence: TGCAGCACGGACGTAGAGGGGGCCGTGAGGCAGTTCTTC. Translated: CSTDVEGAVRQFF. The J gene is TRBJ2-1, the V gene TRBV29-1, with 7 bases aligning to TRBD1. Germline CDR1 SQVTM, CDR2 ANQGSEA. There are 13 residues in the CDR3. Trimming cost V 8 bases and J 12 bases; bases outside gene matches: 16.

J is TRBJ2-7 and V is TRBV16; D may be TRBD1 (5 bases). Germline assignment: CDR1 KGHSY and CDR2 FQNENV. There are 15 residues in the CDR3. With 2 bases removed from V and 0 bases from J, the gap between germline ends came to 11 bases. The CDR3 here is CASSQNQGTSYEQYF. In DNA form, the CDR3 reads TGTGCCAGCAGCCAAAATCAGGGCACCTCCTACGAGCAGTACTTC.